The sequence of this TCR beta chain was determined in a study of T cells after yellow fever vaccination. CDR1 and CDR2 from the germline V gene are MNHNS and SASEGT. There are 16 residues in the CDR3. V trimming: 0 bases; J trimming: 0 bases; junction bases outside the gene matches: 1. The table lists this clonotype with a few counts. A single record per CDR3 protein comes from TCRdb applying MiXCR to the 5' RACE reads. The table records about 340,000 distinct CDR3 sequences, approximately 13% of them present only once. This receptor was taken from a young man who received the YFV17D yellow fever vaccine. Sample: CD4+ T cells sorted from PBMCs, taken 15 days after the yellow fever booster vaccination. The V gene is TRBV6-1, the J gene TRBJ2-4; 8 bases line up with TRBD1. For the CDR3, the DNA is TGTGCCAGCAGTGAAGCTACAGGGGGAGCCAAAAACATTCAGTACTTC. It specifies CASSEATGGAKNIQYF.